Listed below are T cell receptor beta chains from one sample, sequenced in a study of vaccination effects on CD4 cells after COVID-19. TCRdb's table, derived via immunoSEQ multiplex PCR, lists solely in-frame clones and lacks some. The sample gives approximately 61,000 clones, 73% of which show up once; 1.2% is in the top ten. No cognate antigen is known for these TCRs. The input for sequencing was CD4+ T cells from PBMCs cultured with HCoV-229E spike peptides, taken after COVID-19 vaccination. The receptor set was obtained from a human donor who received a COVID-19 vaccine. The CDR3 runs from the conserved cysteine through the conserved F or W. The D gene is left open where the match is weak. A clone size is listed for some rows: how often the clone was seen (once, few, many), or a class if it is expanded.

d_call j_call v_call clone_size cdr3_aa cdr3_nt
- TRBJ1-5 TRBV19 - CASSTYRDISNQPQHF TGTGCCAGTAGTACCTACAGGGACATTAGCAATCAGCCCCAGCATTTT
- TRBJ1-6 TRBV2 once CASTRGPFGSPLHF TGTGCCAGCACGAGGGGTCCATTCGGGTCACCCCTCCACTTT
- TRBJ1-1 TRBV2 - CASSEMVGMNTEAFF TGTGCCAGCAGTGAGATGGTAGGGATGAACACTGAAGCTTTCTTT
- TRBJ1-1 TRBV2 once CASSGTSGVMNTEAFF TGTGCCAGCAGTGGAACTTCAGGGGTTATGAACACTGAAGCTTTCTTT
- TRBJ1-2 TRBV12-3/TRBV12-4 - CASSLSARYGYTF TGTGCCAGCAGTTTATCAGCGCGCTATGGCTACACCTTC
- TRBJ1-4 TRBV18 few CASSPGIPTNEKLFF TGTGCCAGCTCACCAGGGATTCCAACTAATGAAAAACTGTTTTTT
TRBD1 TRBJ2-1 TRBV24-1 - CATSGTDHNEQFF TGTGCCACATCCGGGACAGACCACAATGAGCAGTTCTTC
- TRBJ2-3 TRBV5-1 - CASSLGGADTQYF TGCGCCAGCAGCTTGGGGGGGGCAGATACGCAGTATTTT
TRBD1 TRBJ2-2 TRBV6-4 - CASSQNRGSNTGELFF TGTGCCAGCAGTCAAAACAGGGGATCGAACACCGGGGAGCTGTTTTTT
- TRBJ1-2 TRBV6-2/TRBV6-3 - CASSSTGIETNYGYTF TGTGCCAGCAGCTCGACAGGAATAGAAACTAACTATGGCTACACCTTC
- TRBJ2-2 TRBV19 - CASSPALAGELFF TGTGCCAGTAGTCCAGCCTTGGCCGGGGAGCTGTTTTTT
- TRBJ2-5 TRBV19 once CASSTGRGAPEETQYF TGTGCCAGTAGTACCGGCAGGGGCGCCCCGGAAGAGACCCAGTACTTC
- TRBJ2-5 TRBV3-1/TRBV3-2 - CASSRGLNQETQYF TGTGCCAGCAGCCGAGGGCTAAACCAAGAGACCCAGTACTTC
- TRBJ2-3 TRBV5-1 - CASSLEMGSGTDTQYF TGCGCCAGCAGCTTGGAGATGGGATCAGGGACAGATACGCAGTATTTT
- TRBJ2-3 TRBV24-1 - CATSDARRRDTQYF TGTGCCACCAGTGACGCTCGACGCCGGGATACGCAGTATTTT
TRBD1 TRBJ2-1 TRBV10-1 few CASRSERDRVNEQFF TGCGCCAGCCGGTCGGAAAGGGACAGGGTTAATGAGCAGTTCTTC
- TRBJ2-2 TRBV12-5 - CASGLVPSTGELFF TGTGCTAGTGGTTTGGTACCCAGCACCGGGGAGCTGTTTTTT
TRBD1 TRBJ1-3 TRBV29-1 - CSAGTVGNTIYF TGCAGCGCCGGGACAGTTGGAAACACCATATATTTT
TRBD2 TRBJ2-2 TRBV6-2/TRBV6-3 - CASSKTSGGANTGELFF TGTGCCAGCAGTAAGACTAGCGGGGGCGCGAACACCGGGGAGCTGTTTTTT
TRBD1 TRBJ1-2 TRBV5-4 once CASSQTQGADGYTF TGTGCCAGCAGCCAAACACAGGGGGCAGATGGCTACACCTTC
- TRBJ1-5 TRBV6-1 - CASSDEGPLQPQHF TGTGCCAGCAGTGACGAAGGGCCGCTTCAGCCCCAGCATTTT
- TRBJ2-5 TRBV24-1 - CATSDSGGFGQETQYF TGTGCCACCAGTGATTCTGGGGGCTTCGGTCAAGAGACCCAGTACTTC
- TRBJ1-5 TRBV5-6 - CASSAGSSNQPQHF TGTGCCAGCAGCGCCGGTTCGAGCAATCAGCCCCAGCATTTT
TRBD2 TRBJ2-3 TRBV24-1 - CATSEQLLAGSTDTQYF TGTGCCACCAGTGAGCAGTTACTAGCGGGGAGCACAGATACGCAGTATTTT
TRBD1 TRBJ1-1 TRBV19 - CATQGQGSLTTEAFF TGTGCCACCCAAGGACAGGGTTCCCTAACCACTGAAGCTTTCTTT
TRBD1 TRBJ2-1 TRBV5-1 - CASSWPGTGNEQFF TGCGCCAGCAGCTGGCCTGGGACAGGGAATGAGCAGTTCTTC
TRBD2 TRBJ2-4 TRBV7-2 - CASSLITGGGTKNIQYF TGTGCCAGCAGCTTGATCACGGGCGGGGGGACCAAAAACATTCAGTACTTC
- TRBJ1-3 TRBV30 once CAWNLPGRSGNTIYF TGTGCCTGGAACCTCCCAGGACGGTCTGGAAACACCATATATTTT
TRBD1 TRBJ2-1 TRBV24-1 - CATSDSTGVAYNEQFF TGTGCCACCAGTGATTCCACAGGGGTTGCCTACAATGAGCAGTTCTTC
- TRBJ1-1 TRBV27 - CASSATLGGGTEAFF TGTGCCAGCAGCGCCACCCTTGGGGGCGGCACTGAAGCTTTCTTT
- TRBJ1-4 TRBV18 - CASSPSNEKLFF TGTGCCAGCTCACCATCTAATGAAAAACTGTTTTTT
TRBD1 TRBJ1-3 TRBV18 few CASSPDRDLGNTIYF TGTGCCAGCTCACCAGACAGGGACCTGGGAAACACCATATATTTT
- TRBJ1-2 TRBV6-6 - CASSYGGAGYGYTF TGTGCCAGCAGTTACGGGGGGGCCGGCTATGGCTACACCTTC
- TRBJ2-5 TRBV5-1 - CASSLTGGETQYF TGCGCCAGCAGCTTGACGGGTGGAGAGACCCAGTACTTC
- TRBJ1-6 TRBV7-3 - CASSHDWGGPLHF TGTGCCAGCAGCCACGACTGGGGGGGACCCCTCCACTTT
TRBD1 TRBJ1-3 TRBV10-3 - CAISKLTGGFSGNTIYF TGTGCCATCAGTAAACTGACAGGGGGCTTTTCTGGAAACACCATATATTTT
TRBD1 TRBJ2-3 TRBV18 - CASSPTGGSTDTQYF TGTGCCAGCTCACCTACAGGGGGCAGCACAGATACGCAGTATTTT
TRBD2 TRBJ2-5 TRBV19 - CASSWTSGGKETQYF TGTGCCAGTAGTTGGACTAGCGGGGGTAAAGAGACCCAGTACTTC
- TRBJ1-1 TRBV21-1 - CASTYRGTSEAFF TGTGCCAGCACCTACAGGGGGACGTCTGAAGCTTTCTTT
- TRBJ2-5 TRBV4-1 once CASSPGKGGEETQYF TGCGCCAGCAGCCCTGGTAAGGGGGGCGAAGAGACCCAGTACTTC
- TRBJ1-1 TRBV28 - CASRTLNTEAFF TGTGCCAGCAGGACATTGAACACTGAAGCTTTCTTT
- TRBJ2-5 TRBV5-1 - CASSLTAGDEGTQYF TGCGCCAGCAGCTTGACGGCAGGGGATGAGGGGACCCAGTACTTC
- TRBJ2-3 TRBV5-1 - CASSLDVGATDTQYF TGCGCCAGCAGCTTGGATGTAGGGGCCACAGATACGCAGTATTTT
- TRBJ1-1 TRBV2 - CASKGGGTEAFF TGTGCCAGCAAGGGAGGGGGCACTGAAGCTTTCTTT
TRBD2 TRBJ2-1 TRBV11-3 - CASSPGGSGGDEQFF TGTGCCAGCAGCCCCGGTGGTAGCGGGGGGGACGAGCAGTTCTTC
- TRBJ2-6 TRBV6-5 - CASSYEGSGANVLTF TGTGCCAGCAGTTATGAGGGCTCTGGGGCCAACGTCCTGACTTTC
TRBD1 TRBJ2-2 TRBV6-6 - CASTPIGTGLTGELFF TGTGCCAGCACTCCTATAGGGACAGGCCTCACCGGGGAGCTGTTTTTT
- TRBJ2-2 TRBV29-1 - CSVGKEANTGELFF TGCAGCGTTGGCAAAGAAGCGAACACCGGGGAGCTGTTTTTT
- TRBJ1-4 TRBV18 - CASSRGTDEKLFF TGTGCCAGCTCACGGGGGACGGATGAAAAACTGTTTTTT